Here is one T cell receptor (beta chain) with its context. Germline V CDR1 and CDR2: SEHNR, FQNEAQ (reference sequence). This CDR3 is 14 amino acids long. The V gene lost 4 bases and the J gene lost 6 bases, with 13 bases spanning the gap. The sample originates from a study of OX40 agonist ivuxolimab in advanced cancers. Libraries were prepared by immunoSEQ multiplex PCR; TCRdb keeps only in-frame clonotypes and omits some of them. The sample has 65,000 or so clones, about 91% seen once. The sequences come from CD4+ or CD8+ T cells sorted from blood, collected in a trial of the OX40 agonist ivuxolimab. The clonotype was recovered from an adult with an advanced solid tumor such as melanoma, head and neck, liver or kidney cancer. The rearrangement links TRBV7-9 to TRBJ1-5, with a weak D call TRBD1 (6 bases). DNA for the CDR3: TGTGCCAGCAGCTGGTCAGGGGAAGGTCAGCCCCAGCATTTT. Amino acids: CASSWSGEGQPQHF.